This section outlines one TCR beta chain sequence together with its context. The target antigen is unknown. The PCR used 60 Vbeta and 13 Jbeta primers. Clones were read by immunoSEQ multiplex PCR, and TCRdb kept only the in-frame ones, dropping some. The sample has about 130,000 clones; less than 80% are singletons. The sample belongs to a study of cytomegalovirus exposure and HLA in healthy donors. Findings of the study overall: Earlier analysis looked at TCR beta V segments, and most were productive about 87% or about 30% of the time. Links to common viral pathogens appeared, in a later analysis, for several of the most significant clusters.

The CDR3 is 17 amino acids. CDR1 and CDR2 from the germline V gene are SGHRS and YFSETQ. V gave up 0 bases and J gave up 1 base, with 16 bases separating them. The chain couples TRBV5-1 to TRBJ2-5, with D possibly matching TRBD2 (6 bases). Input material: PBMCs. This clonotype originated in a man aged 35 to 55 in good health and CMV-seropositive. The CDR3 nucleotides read TGCGCCAGCAGCTTGGCGATAGGGCTAGCGAGCCAAGAGACCCAGTACTTC. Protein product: CASSLAIGLASQETQYF.